The source of this T cell receptor beta chain is a study of shared clonotypes between healthy human individuals. A word on this clone: Its antigen remains unidentified.

Generated by immunoSEQ multiplex PCR, the TCRdb table keeps only in-frame clones and is missing some. The sample lists under 2.5 million clones, 85% to 95% occurring once. Regarding the study as a whole: Apart from blood, nothing was sampled; tissue repertoires likely differ.

The CDR3 runs to 16 residues. Germline V gene lookup returns CDR1 SGHTA and CDR2 FQGNSA. The V and J ends lost 5 bases and 4 bases, in that order; junction bases with no gene match: 5. Sequencing was carried out using naive CD4+ T cells from PBMCs. As to subset: CD45RA+ positively selected. The V call is TRBV7-2, the J call TRBJ2-5; TRBD2 aligns across 15 bases. The receptor comes from a man aged 18 to 30 in good health. Some clones in this sample may be carry-over from other donors' samples. The CDR3 DNA reads TGTGCCAGCAGCCTCGGACTAGCGGGAGGGGTAGAGACCCAGTACTTC. This sequence encodes CASSLGLAGGVETQYF. The variable domain in full, with the rest retrieved from reference TRBV7-2 and TRBJ2-5, is GAGVSQSPSNKVTEKGKDVELRCDPISGHTALYWYRQSLGQGLEFLIYFQGNSAPDKSGLPSDRFSAERTGGSVSTLTIQRTQQEDSAVYLCASSLGLAGGVETQYFGPGTRLLVL.